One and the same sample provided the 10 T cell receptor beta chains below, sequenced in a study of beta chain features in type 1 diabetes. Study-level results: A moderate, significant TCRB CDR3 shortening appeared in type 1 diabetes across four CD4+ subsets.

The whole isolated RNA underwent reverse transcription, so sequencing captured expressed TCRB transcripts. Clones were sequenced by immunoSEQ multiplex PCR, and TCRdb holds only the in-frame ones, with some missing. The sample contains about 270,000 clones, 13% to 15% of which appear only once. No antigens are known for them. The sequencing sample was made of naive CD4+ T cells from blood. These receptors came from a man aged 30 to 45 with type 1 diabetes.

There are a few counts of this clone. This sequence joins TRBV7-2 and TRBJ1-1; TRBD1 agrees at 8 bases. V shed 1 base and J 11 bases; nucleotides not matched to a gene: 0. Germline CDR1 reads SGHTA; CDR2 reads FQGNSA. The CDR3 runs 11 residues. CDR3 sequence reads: CASSLGTGAFF. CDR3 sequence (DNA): TGTGCCAGCAGCTTAGGGACAGGGGCTTTCTTT. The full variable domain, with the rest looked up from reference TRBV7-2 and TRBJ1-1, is GAGVSQSPSNKVTEKGKDVELRCDPISGHTALYWYRQSLGQGLEFLIYFQGNSAPDKSGLPSDRFSAERTGGSVSTLTIQRTQQEDSAVYLCASSLGTGAFFGQGTRLTVV.

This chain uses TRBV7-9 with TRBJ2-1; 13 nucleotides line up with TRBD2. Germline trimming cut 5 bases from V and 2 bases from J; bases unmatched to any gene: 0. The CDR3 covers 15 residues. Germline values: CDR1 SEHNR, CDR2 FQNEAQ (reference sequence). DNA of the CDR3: TGTGCCAGCAGCACTAGCGGGAGGGCCTACAATGAGCAGTTCTTC. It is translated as CASSTSGRAYNEQFF.

The CDR3 region is CASSQDAGTDTQYF. The CDR3 nucleotides are TGCGCCAGCAGCCAAGATGCCGGGACAGATACGCAGTATTTT. The rearrangement links TRBV4-3 to TRBJ2-3, with D unresolved. This CDR3 region has 14 residues. With 0 bases removed from V and 3 bases from J, the gap between germline ends came to 7 bases. CDR1 and CDR2 from the germline V gene are LGHNA and YSLEER.

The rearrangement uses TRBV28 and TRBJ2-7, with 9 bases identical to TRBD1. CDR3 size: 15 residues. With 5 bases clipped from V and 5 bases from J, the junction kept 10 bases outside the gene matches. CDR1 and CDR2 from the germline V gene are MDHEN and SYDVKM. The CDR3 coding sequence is TGTGCCAGCAGTCCTCTGGGACAGGGACTCAACGAGCAGTACTTC. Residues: CASSPLGQGLNEQYF.

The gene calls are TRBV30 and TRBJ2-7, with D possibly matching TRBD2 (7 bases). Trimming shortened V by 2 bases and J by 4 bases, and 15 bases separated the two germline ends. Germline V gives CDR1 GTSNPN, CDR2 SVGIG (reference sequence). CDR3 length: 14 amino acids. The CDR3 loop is CAWSKGEGWYEQYF. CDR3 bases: TGTGCCTGGAGTAAGGGGGAGGGTTGGTACGAGCAGTACTTC.

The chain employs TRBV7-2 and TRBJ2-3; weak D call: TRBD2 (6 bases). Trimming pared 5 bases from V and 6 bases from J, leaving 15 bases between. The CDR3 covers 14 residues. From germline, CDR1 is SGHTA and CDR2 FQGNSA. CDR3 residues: CASSPRTTPDTQYF. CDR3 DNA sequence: TGTGCCAGCAGCCCCCGGACTACCCCCGATACGCAGTATTTT.

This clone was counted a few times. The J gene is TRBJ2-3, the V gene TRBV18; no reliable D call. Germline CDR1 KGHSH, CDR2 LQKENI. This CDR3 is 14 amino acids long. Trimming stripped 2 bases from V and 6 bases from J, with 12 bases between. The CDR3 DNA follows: TGTGCCAGCTCACCAAGTACCGCCAGGGATACGCAGTATTTT. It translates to CASSPSTARDTQYF.

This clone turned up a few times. The CDR3 DNA follows: TGTGCCAGCAGCCAAGGACTTCTCCTGGGGGCAAACACCGGGGAGCTGTTTTTT. It specifies CASSQGLLLGANTGELFF. J is TRBJ2-2 and V is TRBV4-2; weak D call: TRBD1 (6 bases). Deletions cut 1 base from V and 2 bases from J, with 17 bases between. CDR1 and CDR2 (germline): LGHNA, YNFKEQ. The CDR3 spans 18 residues.

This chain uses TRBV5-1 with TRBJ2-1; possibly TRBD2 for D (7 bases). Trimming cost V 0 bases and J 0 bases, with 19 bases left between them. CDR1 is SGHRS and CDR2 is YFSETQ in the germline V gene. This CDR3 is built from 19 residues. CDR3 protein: CASSLEGGSFVSSYNEQFF. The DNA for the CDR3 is TGCGCCAGCAGCTTGGAGGGGGGGAGTTTTGTCAGCTCCTACAATGAGCAGTTCTTC.

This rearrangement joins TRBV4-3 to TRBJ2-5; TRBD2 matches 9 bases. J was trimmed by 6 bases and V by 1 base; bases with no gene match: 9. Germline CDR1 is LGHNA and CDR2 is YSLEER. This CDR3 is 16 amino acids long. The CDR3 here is CASSQGGLAGAKTQYF. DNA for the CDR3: TGCGCCAGCAGCCAAGGGGGCTTAGCGGGAGCCAAGACCCAGTACTTC.